The T cell receptor beta chain described here comes from a study of blood T cell repertoires in COVID-19. Study at large: Whether acute or convalescent, the COVID-19 samples came from the United States, Italy and Spain.

Enrolled during active infection, Seattle patients were then followed longitudinally. Germline V gives CDR1 SGHAT, CDR2 FQDESV (reference sequence). This CDR3 is built from 16 residues. V was pared by 4 bases and J by 0 bases, with 8 bases of the junction left unmatched. As processed by the authors: Amplified reference gene primers provided the basis for estimating nucleated cell counts. Assay used: immunoSEQ multiplex PCR; TCRdb lists only in-frame clones, some missing. Clone size and V and J calls were adopted from that table, with D and trimming inferred from the DNA. This table holds fewer than 250,000 clones, around 90% found once.

The gene calls are TRBV11-1 and TRBJ1-1; 7 bases align to TRBD1. Input material: peripheral blood. This receptor was obtained from a man in his thirties or forties with COVID-19, enrolled during active disease. The CDR3 DNA reads as TGTGCCAGCAGCTCGACCTGGACAGGACTGAACACTGAAGCTTTCTTT. Residues: CASSSTWTGLNTEAFF.